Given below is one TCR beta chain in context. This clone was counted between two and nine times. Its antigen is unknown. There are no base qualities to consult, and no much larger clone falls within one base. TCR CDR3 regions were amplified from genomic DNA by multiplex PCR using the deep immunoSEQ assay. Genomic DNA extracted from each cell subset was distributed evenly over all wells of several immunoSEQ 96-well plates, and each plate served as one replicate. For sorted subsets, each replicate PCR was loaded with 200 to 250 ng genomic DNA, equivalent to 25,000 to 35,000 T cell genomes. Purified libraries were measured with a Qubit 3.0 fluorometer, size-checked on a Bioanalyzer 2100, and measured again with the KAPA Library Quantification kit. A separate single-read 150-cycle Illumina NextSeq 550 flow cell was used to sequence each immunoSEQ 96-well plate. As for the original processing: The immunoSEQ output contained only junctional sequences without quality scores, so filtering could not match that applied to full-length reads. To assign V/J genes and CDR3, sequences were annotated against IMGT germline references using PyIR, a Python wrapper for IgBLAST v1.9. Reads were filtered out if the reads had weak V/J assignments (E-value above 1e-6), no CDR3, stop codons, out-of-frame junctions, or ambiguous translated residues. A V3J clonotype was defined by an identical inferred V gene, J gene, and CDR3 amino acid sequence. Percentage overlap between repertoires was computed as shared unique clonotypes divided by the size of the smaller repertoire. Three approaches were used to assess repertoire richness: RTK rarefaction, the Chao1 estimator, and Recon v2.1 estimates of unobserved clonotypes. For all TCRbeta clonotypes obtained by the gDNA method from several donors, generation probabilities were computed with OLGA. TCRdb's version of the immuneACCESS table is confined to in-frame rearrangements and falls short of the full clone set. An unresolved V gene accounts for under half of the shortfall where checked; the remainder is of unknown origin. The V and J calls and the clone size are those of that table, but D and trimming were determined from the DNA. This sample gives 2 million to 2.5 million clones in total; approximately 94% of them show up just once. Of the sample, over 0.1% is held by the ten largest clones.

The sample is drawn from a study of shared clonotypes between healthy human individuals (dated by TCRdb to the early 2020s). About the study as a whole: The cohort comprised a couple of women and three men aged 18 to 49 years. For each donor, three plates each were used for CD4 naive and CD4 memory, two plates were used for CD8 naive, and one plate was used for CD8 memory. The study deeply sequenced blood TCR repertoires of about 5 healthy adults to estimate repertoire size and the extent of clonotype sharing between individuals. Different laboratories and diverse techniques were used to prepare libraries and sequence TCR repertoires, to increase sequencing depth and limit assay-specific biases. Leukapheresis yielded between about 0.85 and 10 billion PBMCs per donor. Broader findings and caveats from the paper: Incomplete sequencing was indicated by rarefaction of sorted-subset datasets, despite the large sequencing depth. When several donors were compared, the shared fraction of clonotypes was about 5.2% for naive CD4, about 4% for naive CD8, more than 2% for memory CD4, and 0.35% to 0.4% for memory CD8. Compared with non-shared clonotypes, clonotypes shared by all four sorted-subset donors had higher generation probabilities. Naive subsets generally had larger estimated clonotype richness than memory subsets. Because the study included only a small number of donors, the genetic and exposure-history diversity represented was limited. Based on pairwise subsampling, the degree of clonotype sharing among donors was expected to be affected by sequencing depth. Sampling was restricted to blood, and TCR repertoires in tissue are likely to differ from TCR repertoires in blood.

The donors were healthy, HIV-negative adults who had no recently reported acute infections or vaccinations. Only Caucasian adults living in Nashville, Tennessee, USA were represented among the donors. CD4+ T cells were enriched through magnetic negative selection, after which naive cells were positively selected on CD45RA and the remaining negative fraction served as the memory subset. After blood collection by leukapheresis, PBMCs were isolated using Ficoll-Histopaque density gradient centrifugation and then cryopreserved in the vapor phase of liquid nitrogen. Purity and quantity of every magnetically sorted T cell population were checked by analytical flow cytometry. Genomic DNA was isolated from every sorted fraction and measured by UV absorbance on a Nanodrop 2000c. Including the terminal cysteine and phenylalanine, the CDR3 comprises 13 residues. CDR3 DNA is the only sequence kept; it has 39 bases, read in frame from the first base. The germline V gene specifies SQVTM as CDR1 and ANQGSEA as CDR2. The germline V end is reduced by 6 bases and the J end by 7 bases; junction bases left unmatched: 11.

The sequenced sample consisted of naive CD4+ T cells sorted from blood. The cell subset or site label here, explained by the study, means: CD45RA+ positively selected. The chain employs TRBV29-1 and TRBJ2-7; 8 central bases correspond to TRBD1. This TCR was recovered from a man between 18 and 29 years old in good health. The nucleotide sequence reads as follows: TGCAGCGTGAGGGTGACAGGGGATGGGGAGCAGTACTTC. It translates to CSVRVTGDGEQYF.